This TCR beta chain was sequenced for a study of T cell responses to AZD1222 COVID-19 vaccine. Trimming left V 1 base short and J 4 bases short, with 11 bases between. This CDR3 comprises 15 residues. Looked up from germline, CDR1 is LGHNA and CDR2 is YSLEER. Clones were read by immunoSEQ multiplex PCR, and TCRdb kept only the in-frame ones, dropping some. The repertoire consists of some 170,000 clones, with 70% to 90% occurring once and the leading ten covering 1.5% to 2%. The sequences come from peripheral blood, collected on day 0 of AZD1222 vaccination. This receptor was taken from an adult in good health. The rearrangement links TRBV4-3 to TRBJ1-5; D remains unclear. CDR3 residues: CASSQAPGLNQPQHF. The CDR3 nucleotides are TGCGCCAGCAGCCAAGCGCCGGGTCTAAATCAGCCCCAGCATTTT.